This T cell receptor beta chain was obtained from a study of OX40 agonist ivuxolimab in advanced cancers. The CDR3 has 14 amino acids. Trimming left V 7 bases short and J 4 bases short, with 16 bases between. Germline V gene sequence: CDR1 MDHEN, CDR2 SYDVKM. Method: immunoSEQ multiplex PCR; TCRdb's copy keeps in-frame clones and lacks some. Of about 33,000 clones listed, 81% are singletons. As for this clone: Antigen: not known.

Blood sampling took place at baseline, cycle 4 day 1, and cycle 7 day 1. Points from the study as a whole: Partial responders treated at 0.1-3.0 mg/kg exhibited clonal expansion among the lowest measured. Clonal expansion from baseline to week 6 occurred in both CD4+ and CD8+ T cells. Specificity for antigen went undetermined in the expanded peripheral T cells.

The V and J genes are TRBV28 and TRBJ1-1, with TRBD1 as a possible D gene (5 bases). The receptor's source is an adult with an advanced solid tumor such as melanoma, head and neck, liver or kidney cancer. Sequenced material: CD4+ or CD8+ T cells sorted from blood, taken in a trial of the OX40 agonist ivuxolimab. The CDR3 DNA is TGTGCCAGCAAATCGGGGCCAGGGTTCACTGAAGCTTTCTTT. Translated: CASKSGPGFTEAFF.